Shown below are 30 T cell receptor beta chains from a single sample sequenced in a study of OX40 agonist ivuxolimab in advanced cancers. Here immunoSEQ multiplex PCR was the method, and the copy in TCRdb shows in-frame clones only, minus some. The sample lists 15,000 to 20,000 clones; approximately 78% were seen once. Here the sequenced sample was CD4+ or CD8+ T cells sorted from blood, taken in a trial of the OX40 agonist ivuxolimab. Source of these receptors: an adult with an advanced solid tumor such as melanoma, head and neck, liver or kidney cancer.

The CDR3 sequence is CASSGTVPGNTIYF. In nucleotides, the CDR3 is TGTGCCAGCAGTGGGACAGTACCTGGAAACACCATATATTTT. The gene calls are TRBV2 and TRBJ1-3, with D possibly TRBD1 on 6 matching bases. V lost 4 bases, J lost 2 bases, and 9 bases lay in between. This CDR3 contains 14 residues. The germline V gene has CDR1 SNHLY and CDR2 FYNNEI. The whole variable domain, filled in from reference TRBV2 and TRBJ1-3, reads EPEVTQTPSHQVTQMGQEVILRCVPISNHLYFYWYRQILGQKVEFLVSFYNNEISEKSEIFDDQFSVERPDGSNFTLKIRSTKLEDSAMYFCASSGTVPGNTIYFGEGSWLTVV.

The chain joins TRBV6-5 to TRBJ2-2, with D perhaps TRBD1 (6 bases). Trimming removed 7 bases from V and 6 bases from J, with 12 bases in between. CDR3 length: 13 residues. Germline V gives CDR1 MNHEY, CDR2 SVGAGI. The CDR3 spells CASTSGAAGELFF. DNA of the CDR3: TGTGCCAGCACCTCAGGGGCGGCCGGGGAGCTGTTTTTT.

V is TRBV29-1 and J is TRBJ1-1; 9 nucleotides align to TRBD1. Germline V CDR1 and CDR2: SQVTM, ANQGSEA. The CDR3 totals 15 residues. V trimming: 6 bases; J trimming: 5 bases; junction bases outside the gene matches: 13. The CDR3 nucleotides are TGCAGCGTGGGTCGGGACAGGGTAGGGCGGACTGAAGCTTTCTTT. Translated, it gives CSVGRDRVGRTEAFF.

V is TRBV30 and J is TRBJ2-3; 8 nucleotides agree with TRBD2. Per the germline V gene, CDR1 is GTSNPN and CDR2 is SVGIG (reference sequence). CDR3 length: 15 residues. The ends lost 3 bases at V and 8 bases at J; junction bases unmatched: 13. The CDR3 sequence: CAWRSPRGDRSTQYF. In nucleotides, the CDR3 is TGTGCCTGGAGGTCTCCGCGGGGGGATCGTAGTACGCAGTATTTT.

This clone is deemed medium-sized. The genes are TRBV27 and TRBJ1-1; no clear D. There are 14 residues in the CDR3. Trimming took 4 bases from V and 4 from J, leaving 13 bases between them. Germline CDR1 and CDR2: MNHEY and SMNVEV (reference sequence). The CDR3 DNA reads as TGTGCCAGCAGTTCACCCTTCCAGCTCACTGAAGCTTTCTTT. It codes for CASSSPFQLTEAFF.

The chain employs TRBV11-3 and TRBJ2-3; 8 bases line up with TRBD1. This CDR3 has 16 amino acids. J gave up 2 bases and V 5 bases, and 9 bases lay outside the gene matches. Germline CDR1 SGHNT, CDR2 YENEEA. The CDR3 region has the DNA TGTGCCAGCAGCAAAGGACAGGGAGCTCCCACAGATACGCAGTATTTT. Amino acid sequence: CASSKGQGAPTDTQYF.

This chain joins TRBV30 and TRBJ1-3, with 9 bases lining up with TRBD1. The CDR3 is made up of 14 amino acids. Trimming took 7 bases from V and 7 from J; bases not matched to a gene: 11. CDR1 is GTSNPN and CDR2 is SVGIG in the germline V gene (reference sequence). CDR3: CASVPDRGRNTIYF. For the CDR3, the DNA is TGTGCCTCTGTTCCGGACAGGGGTAGGAACACCATATATTTT.

The chain uses TRBV6-6 and TRBJ2-7; 10 bases match TRBD1. CDR3 length: 14 amino acids. J lost 4 bases, V lost 4 bases, and 4 bases had no gene match. Germline V gene data show CDR1 as MNHNY and CDR2 as SVGAGI (reference sequence). The CDR3 sequence: CASSFAGQGYEQYF. The CDR3 nucleotides read TGTGCCAGCAGTTTCGCGGGACAGGGGTACGAGCAGTACTTC.

V and J are TRBV5-6 and TRBJ2-7; 8 bases line up with TRBD2. Germline CDR1 reads SGHDT; CDR2 reads YYEEEE. This CDR3 comprises 15 residues. V lost 4 bases, J lost 7 bases, and 13 bases stayed unmatched. As DNA, the CDR3 is TGTGCCAGCAGCGGAAGAGCGGGGGCCGGGGAAGAGCAGTACTTC. Its protein product is CASSGRAGAGEEQYF.

A few counts support this clone. The V gene is TRBV11-2, the J gene TRBJ1-3; tentative D call: TRBD1 (5 bases). CDR1 is SGHAT, CDR2 FQNNGV, per germline. This CDR3 is built from 14 residues. With 3 bases removed from V and 3 bases from J, the gap between germline ends came to 9 bases. The CDR3 DNA reads TGTGCCAGCAGCTTCGGACAAAGTGGAAACACCATATATTTT. Protein product: CASSFGQSGNTIYF.

V usage is TRBV11-3 and J usage is TRBJ2-6; D uncertain. Germline CDR1 and CDR2: SGHNT and YENEEA. Trimming left V 6 bases short and J 3 bases short, with 6 bases between. The CDR3 is 13 amino acids. CDR3 coding DNA: TGTGCCAGCAGGGAAGATGGGGCCAACGTCCTGACTTTC. Translating it yields CASREDGANVLTF.

The V gene is TRBV4-2, the J gene TRBJ2-3; D is possibly TRBD2 (6 bases). The germline V gene encodes CDR1 LGHNA and CDR2 YNFKEQ. Trimming stripped 1 base from V and 5 bases from J, with 19 bases between. CDR3 size: 17 residues. The CDR3 protein is CASSQGDPGLAIDTQYF. The CDR3, as DNA: TGTGCCAGCAGCCAAGGGGATCCGGGACTCGCGATAGATACGCAGTATTTT.

V gene TRBV6-1 combines with J gene TRBJ2-7; maybe TRBD1 (6 bases). Germline V gene sequence: CDR1 MNHNS, CDR2 SASEGT. V was pared by 2 bases and J by 3 bases, with 8 bases between. CDR3 length: 13 amino acids. The CDR3 spells CASSEWGHYEQYF. In nucleotides, the CDR3 is TGTGCCAGCAGTGAATGGGGGCACTACGAGCAGTACTTC.

The rearrangement joins TRBV7-9 to TRBJ1-1; D unclear. CDR1 is SEHNR, CDR2 FQNEAQ, per germline (reference sequence). The CDR3 spans 13 residues. The V and J ends lost 5 bases and 0 bases respectively, with 7 bases between them. The CDR3 DNA is TGTGCCAGCAGCCTATCAGTGAACACTGAAGCTTTCTTT. It translates to CASSLSVNTEAFF.

This chain connects TRBV11-2 to TRBJ2-6; D gene uncertain. Looked up from germline, CDR1 is SGHAT and CDR2 is FQNNGV. V was cut by 3 bases and J by 0 bases, with 3 bases left in between. The CDR3 runs 14 residues. CDR3 residues: CASSLGSGANVLTF. The CDR3 DNA is TGTGCCAGCAGCTTGGGCTCTGGGGCCAACGTCCTGACTTTC.

The chain carries TRBV6-5 and TRBJ2-5; D might be TRBD1 (6 bases). CDR1 and CDR2 from the germline V gene are MNHEY and SVGAGI. The CDR3 runs to 14 residues. V was trimmed by 5 bases and J by 4 bases, leaving 14 bases between them. The CDR3 DNA sequence: TGTGCCAGCAGTCCAGGGGTTTTGAGAGAGACCCAGTACTTC. Protein product: CASSPGVLRETQYF.

The chain employs TRBV7-2 and TRBJ2-5; 9 nucleotides agree with TRBD2. The trim removed 3 bases at V and 11 bases at J, leaving 16 bases unmatched. Germline V gene sequence: CDR1 SGHTA, CDR2 FQGNSA. The CDR3 runs to 16 residues. This chain's CDR3 is CASSFHLRGGAGEQYF. CDR3 DNA sequence: TGTGCCAGCAGCTTTCATCTACGCGGGGGGGCAGGAGAGCAGTACTTC.

Only one count was recorded for this clone. This chain links TRBV10-3 with TRBJ2-5; possibly TRBD1 for D (6 bases). The CDR3 extends over 13 amino acids. Trimming cost V 6 bases and J 4 bases, with 12 bases left between them. CDR1 is ENHRY and CDR2 is SYGVKD in the germline V gene. The CDR3 protein is CAISSGDGETQYF. CDR3 nucleotides: TGTGCCATCAGCTCAGGGGACGGAGAGACCCAGTACTTC.

This chain connects TRBV6-1 to TRBJ2-2, with TRBD2 matching 10 bases. Germline V CDR1 and CDR2: MNHNS, SASEGT. With 6 bases clipped from V and 6 bases from J, the junction kept 4 bases outside the gene matches. The CDR3 is made up of 14 amino acids. The DNA of the CDR3 is TGTGCCAGCAGCCTTCTAGCGGGGGCCGGGGAGCTGTTTTTT. It encodes CASSLLAGAGELFF.

This rearrangement joins TRBV28 to TRBJ1-2, with a possible D match to TRBD1 (5 bases). Trimming cost V 6 bases and J 8 bases, with 13 bases left between them. The CDR3 spans 12 residues. The V gene's germline CDR1 is MDHEN and CDR2 SYDVKM. The CDR3 sequence is CASSHHRRGYTF. The CDR3 DNA is TGTGCCAGCAGCCACCACAGGCGGGGCTACACCTTC.

In this sample, this clone is medium-sized. This rearrangement joins TRBV10-1 to TRBJ1-6; no definite D call. The CDR3 covers 15 residues. The germline CDR1 and CDR2 sequences are WNHNN and SYGVQD (reference sequence). V was cut by 2 bases and J by 6 bases, with 11 bases left in between. CDR3 coding DNA: TGCGCCAGCAGTGAGGGAGGGTCCGGTAATTCACCCCTCCACTTT. Its protein product is CASSEGGSGNSPLHF.

This clone was picked up one time. In DNA, the CDR3 is TGCGCCAGCAGCTTGGGACAACCAAGCTCTGGAAACACCATATATTTT. This translates into CASSLGQPSSGNTIYF. The gene calls are TRBV5-1 and TRBJ1-3, with D unclear. Trimming left V 0 bases short and J 0 bases short, with 10 bases between. The CDR3 has 16 residues. Germline assignment: CDR1 SGHRS and CDR2 YFSETQ.

The rearrangement links TRBV6-4 to TRBJ1-1; no definite D call. V shed 3 bases and J shed 0 bases, with 5 bases lying between them. This CDR3 comprises 13 residues. Germline V gives CDR1 MRHNA, CDR2 SNTAGT. The CDR3 loop is CASSELLNTEAFF. DNA for the CDR3: TGTGCCAGCAGTGAGTTACTGAACACTGAAGCTTTCTTT.

V usage is TRBV11-3 and J usage is TRBJ2-3, with D uncertain. The CDR3 loop spans 15 amino acids. Trimming removed 2 bases from V and 2 bases from J, with 11 bases in between. CDR1 and CDR2 (germline): SGHNT, YENEEA. DNA for the CDR3: TGTGCCAGCAGCTTAACGCTAGACCCCACAGATACGCAGTATTTT. The encoded protein is CASSLTLDPTDTQYF.

V is TRBV13 and J is TRBJ1-1; no reliable D call. V was cut by 0 bases and J by 5 bases, with 19 bases left in between. The V gene's germline CDR1 is PRHDT and CDR2 FYEKMQ (reference sequence). CDR3 length: 17 amino acids. The CDR3 loop is CASSLGVRGYASTEAFF. In DNA form, the CDR3 reads TGTGCCAGCAGCTTAGGCGTTCGGGGTTATGCGTCGACTGAAGCTTTCTTT.

In this sample, this clone turned up a few times. This chain uses TRBV30 with TRBJ1-5, with D perhaps TRBD1 (6 bases). V was pared by 0 bases and J by 7 bases, with 13 bases between. This CDR3 has 14 amino acids. The germline V gene encodes CDR1 GTSNPN and CDR2 SVGIG (reference sequence). CDR3 loop: CAWSVRGGGQPQHF. In DNA form, the CDR3 reads TGTGCCTGGAGTGTACGCGGGGGCGGACAGCCCCAGCATTTT.

This clone was picked up one time. The V gene is TRBV7-2, the J gene TRBJ1-6, with TRBD1 matching over 7 bases. Germline CDR1 reads SGHTA; CDR2 reads FQGNSA. V dropped 7 bases and J dropped 10; count of bases not matched to a gene: 13. This CDR3 comprises 15 residues. CDR3 DNA sequence: TGTGCCAGCACTACTCGATGGCAGGGGGAATCACCCCTCCACTTT. This translates into CASTTRWQGESPLHF.

The rearrangement joins TRBV7-3 to TRBJ2-5, with D unresolved. This CDR3 is 13 amino acids long. V dropped 4 bases and J dropped 7 bases, with 13 bases sitting between them. Per the germline V gene, CDR1 is SGHTA and CDR2 is FQGTGA. CDR3 coding DNA: TGTGCCAGCAGCTCCGGACGGACCGGGACCCAGTACTTC. This sequence encodes CASSSGRTGTQYF.

CDR3 sequence reads: CAWSPWVHNLSGRRGGYTF. DNA for the CDR3: TGTGCCTGGAGTCCCTGGGTGCATAACCTCTCCGGGAGACGCGGTGGCTACACCTTC. V is TRBV30 and J is TRBJ1-2; D remains ambiguous. Germline CDR1 is GTSNPN and CDR2 is SVGIG (reference sequence). The CDR3 is 19 residues long. Trimming removed 2 bases from V and 7 bases from J, with 32 bases in between.

This chain uses TRBV14 with TRBJ2-7; D not resolved. The CDR3 loop spans 13 amino acids. Germline V gene lookup returns CDR1 SGHDN and CDR2 FVKESK. The ends were cut back, 0 bases at V and 2 bases at J, with 5 bases in the middle. The CDR3 nucleotides are TGTGCCAGCAGCCAAGACCTGACCTACGAGCAGTACTTC. It codes for CASSQDLTYEQYF.